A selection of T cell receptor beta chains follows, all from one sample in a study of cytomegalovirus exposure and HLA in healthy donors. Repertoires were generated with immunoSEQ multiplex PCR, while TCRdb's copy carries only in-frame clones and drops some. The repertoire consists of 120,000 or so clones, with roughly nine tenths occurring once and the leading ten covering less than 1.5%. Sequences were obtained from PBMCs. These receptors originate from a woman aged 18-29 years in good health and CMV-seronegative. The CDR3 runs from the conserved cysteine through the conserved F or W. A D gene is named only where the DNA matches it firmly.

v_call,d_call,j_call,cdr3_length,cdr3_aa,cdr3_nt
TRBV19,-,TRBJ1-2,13,CATDPGGDYGYTF,TGTGCCACCGACCCCGGGGGGGACTATGGCTACACCTTC
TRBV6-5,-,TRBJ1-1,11,CASRTTTEAFF,TGTGCCAGCAGGACTACCACTGAAGCTTTCTTT
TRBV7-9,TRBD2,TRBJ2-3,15,CASSSSLAGTDTQYF,TGTGCCAGCAGCTCTTCACTAGCGGGCACAGATACGCAGTATTTT
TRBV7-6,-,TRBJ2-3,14,CASSLRQVSDTQYF,TGTGCCAGCAGCCTAAGACAGGTTTCAGATACGCAGTATTTT
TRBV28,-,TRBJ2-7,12,CASSSVIYEQYF,TGTGCCAGCAGTTCGGTTATCTACGAGCAGTACTTC
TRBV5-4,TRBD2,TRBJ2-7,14,CASSLSTSSYEQYF,TGTGCCAGCAGCTTGTCGACTAGCAGCTACGAGCAGTACTTC
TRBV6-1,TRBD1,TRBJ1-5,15,CASKPGQGSNQPQHF,TGTGCCAGCAAACCGGGACAGGGGAGCAATCAGCCCCAGCATTTT
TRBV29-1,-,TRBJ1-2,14,CSVERWGANYGYTF,TGCAGCGTTGAACGGTGGGGAGCTAACTATGGCTACACCTTC
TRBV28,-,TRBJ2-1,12,CASSRSSTEQFF,TGTGCCAGCAGCCGATCTAGCACCGAGCAGTTCTTC
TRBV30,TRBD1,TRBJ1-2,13,CAWSTQGAGGYTF,TGTGCCTGGAGTACCCAGGGGGCGGGTGGCTACACCTTC
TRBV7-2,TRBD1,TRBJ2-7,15,CASSADRGGPYEQYF,TGTGCCAGCAGCGCAGACAGGGGGGGCCCCTACGAGCAGTACTTC
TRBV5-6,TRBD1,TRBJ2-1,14,CASSLDRGLNEQFF,TGTGCCAGCAGCTTGGACAGGGGGCTCAATGAGCAGTTCTTC
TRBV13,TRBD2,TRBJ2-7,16,CASSWGLAGAPYEQYF,TGTGCCAGCAGCTGGGGACTAGCGGGAGCTCCCTACGAGCAGTACTTC
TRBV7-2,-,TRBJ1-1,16,CASSLAGAGSSTEAFF,TGTGCCAGCAGCTTAGCGGGTGCAGGGTCGTCCACTGAAGCTTTCTTT
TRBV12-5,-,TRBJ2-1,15,CASGPPGSSYNEQFF,TGTGCTAGTGGCCCCCCGGGGAGCTCCTACAATGAGCAGTTCTTC
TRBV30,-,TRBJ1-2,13,CAWKEGHGIRYTF,TGTGCCTGGAAAGAGGGACACGGAATAAGATACACCTTC
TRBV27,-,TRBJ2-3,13,CASSVQYTDTQYF,TGTGCCAGCTCTGTCCAGTACACAGATACGCAGTATTTT
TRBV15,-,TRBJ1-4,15,CATSRQALTNEKLFF,TGTGCCACCAGCAGACAGGCTCTGACTAATGAAAAACTGTTTTTT
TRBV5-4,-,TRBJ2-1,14,CASSFPGLDNEQFF,TGTGCTAGCAGCTTCCCAGGTTTGGACAATGAGCAGTTCTTC
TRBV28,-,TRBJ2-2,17,CASSLPGVDPHTGELFF,TGTGCCAGCAGTTTGCCGGGGGTGGACCCGCACACCGGGGAGCTGTTTTTT
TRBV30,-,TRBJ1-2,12,CAWSTGRVGYTF,TGTGCCTGGAGCACCGGGAGGGTTGGCTACACCTTC
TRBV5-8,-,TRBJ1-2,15,CASSLRGTQSYGYTF,TGTGCCAGCAGCCTTAGGGGGACACAGAGCTATGGCTACACCTTC